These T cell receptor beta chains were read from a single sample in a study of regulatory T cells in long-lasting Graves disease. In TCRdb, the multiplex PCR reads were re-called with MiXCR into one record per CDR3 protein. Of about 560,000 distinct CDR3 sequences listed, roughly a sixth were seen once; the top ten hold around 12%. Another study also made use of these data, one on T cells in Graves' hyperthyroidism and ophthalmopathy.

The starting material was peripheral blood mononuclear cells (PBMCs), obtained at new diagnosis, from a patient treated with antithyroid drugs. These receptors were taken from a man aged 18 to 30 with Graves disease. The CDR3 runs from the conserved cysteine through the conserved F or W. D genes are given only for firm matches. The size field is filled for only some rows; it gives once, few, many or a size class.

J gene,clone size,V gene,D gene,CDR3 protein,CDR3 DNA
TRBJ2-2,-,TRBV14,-,CASSRRRENTGELFF,TGTGCCAGCAGCCGACGGCGGGAGAACACCGGGGAGCTGTTTTTT
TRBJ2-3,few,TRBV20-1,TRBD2,CSAEQREDRQMSTDTQYF,TGCAGTGCTGAACAGCGGGAGGACCGCCAGATGAGCACAGATACGCAGTATTTT
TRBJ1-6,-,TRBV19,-,CASEASGTWDSPLHF,TGTGCCAGTGAAGCATCCGGGACTTGGGATTCACCCCTCCACTTT
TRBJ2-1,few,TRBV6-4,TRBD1,CASSDPIGTGVNEQFF,TGTGCCAGCAGTGACCCGATTGGGACAGGGGTCAATGAGCAGTTCTTC
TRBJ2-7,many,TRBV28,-,CASSLGQYEQYF,TGTGCCAGCAGTTTAGGACAATACGAGCAGTACTTC
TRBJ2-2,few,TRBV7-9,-,CASSIRVPGELFF,TGTGCCAGCAGCATCAGGGTCCCCGGGGAGCTGTTTTTT
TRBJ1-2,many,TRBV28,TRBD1,CASSLRDRGLRGYTF,TGTGCCAGCAGTCTCCGGGACAGGGGGCTGAGGGGCTACACCTTC
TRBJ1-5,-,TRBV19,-,CASSIGARDQPQHF,TGTGCCAGTAGTATTGGGGCCAGAGATCAGCCCCAGCATTTT
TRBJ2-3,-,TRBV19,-,CASRPPGQSTDTQYF,TGTGCCAGTAGACCCCCCGGACAGTCCACAGATACGCAGTATTTT
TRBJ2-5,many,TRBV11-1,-,CASSPRAAHGETQYF,TGTGCCAGCAGCCCCCGCGCCGCACATGGCGAGACCCAGTACTTC
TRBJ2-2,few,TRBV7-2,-,CASSRGGVGRTGELFF,TGTGCCAGCAGCCGCGGAGGCGTCGGGAGAACCGGGGAGCTGTTTTTT
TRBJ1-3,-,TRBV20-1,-,CSARVSGAGGNTIYF,TGCAGTGCTAGAGTCTCGGGCGCGGGGGGAAACACCATATATTTT
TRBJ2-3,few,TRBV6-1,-,CASSEGTPTDTQYF,TGTGCCAGCAGTGAAGGGACTCCCACAGATACGCAGTATTTT
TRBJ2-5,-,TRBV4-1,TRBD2,CASSQWPTSLGWGQETQYF,TGCGCCAGCAGCCAATGGCCGACTAGCTTAGGATGGGGACAAGAGACCCAGTACTTC
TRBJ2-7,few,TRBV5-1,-,CASSPGGRTGSYEQYF,TGCGCCAGCAGCCCCGGGGGGCGGACAGGGTCCTACGAGCAGTACTTC
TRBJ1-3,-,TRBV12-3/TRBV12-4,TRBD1,CASSLGGVRSGNTIYF,TGTGCCAGCAGTCTAGGGGGCGTACGGTCTGGAAACACCATATATTTT
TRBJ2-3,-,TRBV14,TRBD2,CASSHGPGGRGTDTQYF,TGTGCCAGCAGCCACGGACCGGGGGGGCGCGGCACAGATACGCAGTATTTT
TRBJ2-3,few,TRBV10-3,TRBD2,CASGGTSGASTDTQYF,TGTGCCTCCGGGGGGACTAGCGGGGCTAGCACAGATACGCAGTATTTT
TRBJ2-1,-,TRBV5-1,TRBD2,CASSVRLAGSFSYNEQFF,TGCGCCAGCAGCGTCAGACTAGCGGGATCCTTCTCCTACAATGAGCAGTTCTTC
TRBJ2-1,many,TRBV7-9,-,CAADMPSSYNEQFF,TGTGCCGCGGACATGCCGAGCTCCTACAATGAGCAGTTCTTC
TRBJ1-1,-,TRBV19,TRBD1,CASRTQGRATEAFF,TGTGCCAGTAGGACACAGGGGCGGGCAACTGAAGCTTTCTTT
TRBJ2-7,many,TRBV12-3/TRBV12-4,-,CASSLGGRSSYEQYF,TGTGCCAGCAGTTTAGGAGGAAGGAGCTCCTACGAGCAGTACTTC
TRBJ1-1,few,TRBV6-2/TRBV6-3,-,CASSKQGRILGEAFF,TGTGCCAGCAGTAAGCAAGGACGGATTTTGGGGGAAGCTTTCTTT
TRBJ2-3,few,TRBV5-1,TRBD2,CASSLARGGNTDTQYF,TGCGCCAGCAGCTTGGCTCGGGGAGGGAACACAGATACGCAGTATTTT
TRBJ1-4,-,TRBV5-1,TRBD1,CASNPGQGRQTNEKLFF,TGCGCCAGCAACCCGGGACAGGGGCGCCAAACTAATGAAAAACTGTTTTTT
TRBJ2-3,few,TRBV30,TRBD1,CAWGIRGRTDTQYF,TGTGCCTGGGGGATAAGGGGGCGCACAGATACGCAGTATTTT
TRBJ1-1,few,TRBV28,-,CASSLGRRGSEAFF,TGTGCCAGCAGTTTGGGTAGAAGGGGATCTGAAGCTTTCTTT
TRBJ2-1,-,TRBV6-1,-,CASSVAAGTSSYNEQFF,TGTGCCAGCAGTGTAGCGGCGGGGACCAGCTCCTACAATGAGCAGTTCTTC